Listed here are 14 T cell receptor beta chains from one sample, sequenced in a study of preoperative IRX-2 immunotherapy in early breast cancer (dated by TCRdb to between 2018 and 2021). Sample treatment or condition, as interpreted from the label and publication: preoperative locoregional IRX-2 cytokine immunotherapy. Receptor libraries were prepared by the immunoSEQ multiplex PCR assay. TCRdb provides this immuneACCESS table in a form limited to in-frame rearrangements. Some clones are lacking; in checked studies, under half of them reflect an unresolved V gene, and why the rest are absent is not known. The sample table holds around 60,000 clones, of which approximately 94% were seen once. The ten largest clonotypes hold under 2% of the sample. This material was obtained from a patient treated with IRX-2 immunotherapy. These receptors were obtained from a human donor with breast cancer.

CDR3 protein: CSALGWSYEQYF. CDR3 DNA: TGCAGCGCGTTAGGCTGGTCCTACGAGCAGTACTTC. The J gene is TRBJ2-7, the V gene TRBV29-1; no reliable D call. Germline CDR1 is SQVTM and CDR2 is ANQGSEA. The V end lost 7 bases, the J end lost 1 base, and 11 bases lay between the germline ends. The CDR3 is 12 residues long.

V gene TRBV4-3 combines with J gene TRBJ2-5; 7 bases match TRBD2. V shed 5 bases and J 4 bases; nucleotides not matched to a gene: 4. This CDR3 has 13 amino acids. Germline V gene sequence: CDR1 LGHNA, CDR2 YSLEER. CDR3 in DNA: TGCGCCAGCAGCGGGATAGCGGGAGAGACCCAGTACTTC. It encodes CASSGIAGETQYF.

As regards this clone: This specimen includes other DNA sequences encoding the same CDR3. J is TRBJ2-7 and V is TRBV29-1; 9 nucleotides match TRBD1. CDR3 length: 13 residues. The germline V gene encodes CDR1 SQVTM and CDR2 ANQGSEA. V was clipped by 4 bases and J by 4 bases; unmatched bases: 5. In DNA, the CDR3 is TGCAGCGTTGCCCCGGGACAGGGATACGAGCAGTACTTC. Encoded protein: CSVAPGQGYEQYF.

The J gene is TRBJ1-3, the V gene TRBV6-5; no clear D gene. Trimming removed 0 bases at V and 0 bases at J, with 3 bases between. CDR3 length: 14 amino acids. Germline CDR1 MNHEY, CDR2 SVGAGI. For the CDR3, the DNA is TGTGCCAGCAGTTACTCGGTCTCTGGAAACACCATATATTTT. Its protein is CASSYSVSGNTIYF.

About this clone itself: Mismatch with germline at one junction end may stem from a read error. This chain joins TRBV27 and TRBJ2-1, with D uncertain. In germline, CDR1 is MNHEY, CDR2 SMNVEV (reference sequence). This CDR3 region has 10 residues. In DNA, the CDR3 is TGTGCCAGCGGCTACGATGAGCAGTTCTTC. Protein product: CASGYDEQFF.

The chain joins TRBV11-3 to TRBJ2-1, with D tentatively TRBD1 (6 bases). Trimming cost V 2 bases and J 0 bases, with 11 bases left between them. The CDR3 runs to 16 residues. Germline CDR1 is SGHNT and CDR2 is YENEEA. CDR3 DNA: TGTGCCAGCAGCTTAAACAGGGTGAGCTCCTACAATGAGCAGTTCTTC. Protein: CASSLNRVSSYNEQFF.

This clone was counted once. The V call is TRBV5-1, the J call TRBJ2-3; TRBD1 agrees at 10 bases. The CDR3 sequence is 15 residues long. Germline V lookup: CDR1 SGHRS, CDR2 YFSETQ. V gave up 4 bases and J gave up 7 bases; unmatched junction bases: 9. Written as DNA, the CDR3 is TGCGCCAGCAGCCCCGGGACAGGGGCCCACAATACGCAGTATTTT. It specifies CASSPGTGAHNTQYF.

The V and J genes are TRBV18 and TRBJ2-5; D ambiguous. V lost 3 bases to trimming and J lost 2 bases, with 10 bases between them. This CDR3 spans 14 amino acids. The V gene's germline CDR1 is KGHSH and CDR2 LQKENI. The DNA for the CDR3 is TGTGCCAGCTCACCCCTAGGAAAACAAGAGACCCAGTACTTC. Translation gives CASSPLGKQETQYF.

The chain is built from TRBV29-1 and TRBJ2-3; the D is unclear. V lost 7 bases and J 0 bases, leaving 11 bases between the germline ends. CDR1 is SQVTM and CDR2 is ANQGSEA in the germline V gene. This CDR3 has 13 amino acids. The CDR3 coding sequence is TGCAGCGCTCCCACCGAAAGCACAGATACGCAGTATTTT. It specifies CSAPTESTDTQYF.

The CDR3 sequence: CASSQWKAGGGTDTQYF. CDR3 nucleotide sequence: TGTGCCAGCAGCCAATGGAAAGCGGGGGGTGGCACAGATACGCAGTATTTT. This rearrangement joins TRBV14 to TRBJ2-3, with 9 bases matching TRBD2. The germline gives CDR1 SGHDN, CDR2 FVKESK. The V segment lost 2 bases and the J segment 1 base; nucleotides outside the gene matches: 7. The CDR3 is made up of 17 amino acids.

This clone was seen a few times. This chain joins TRBV10-3 and TRBJ2-7; D possibly uses TRBD1 or TRBD2 (6 bases each). Germline-derived CDR1 and CDR2 are ENHRY and SYGVKD. V dropped 6 bases and J dropped 2 bases, with 17 bases sitting between them. CDR3 size: 15 residues. The CDR3 protein is CAIRTAGQATYEQYF. The CDR3, as DNA: TGTGCCATCAGGACCGCGGGACAAGCCACCTACGAGCAGTACTTC.

The chain's CDR3 is CASSRSGGSYNEQFF. CDR3 coding DNA: TGTGCCAGCTCACGTAGCGGGGGAAGCTACAATGAGCAGTTCTTC. The chain couples TRBV18 to TRBJ2-1, with TRBD2 matching 9 bases. The germline V gene encodes CDR1 KGHSH and CDR2 LQKENI. CDR3 size: 15 residues. V dropped 4 bases and J dropped 3; count of bases not matched to a gene: 4.

The chain has TRBV27 and TRBJ2-5, with 11 positions matching TRBD2. The CDR3 is 19 residues long. The V gene end was trimmed by 0 bases and the J gene end by 5 bases; junction bases not matched to a gene: 14. The germline V gene has CDR1 MNHEY and CDR2 SMNVEV (reference sequence). CDR3 nucleotides: TGTGCCAGCAGTTTATCTCCTAGGGTAGCGGGGGGGATTTCGGAGACCCAGTACTTC. This sequence encodes CASSLSPRVAGGISETQYF.

The V and J genes are TRBV7-2 and TRBJ2-1; 10 bases align to TRBD2. Trimming cost V 1 base and J 12 bases; bases outside gene matches: 9. Looked up from germline, CDR1 is SGHTA and CDR2 is FQGNSA. This CDR3 has 15 residues. This CDR3 is CASSLVGSGRARQFF. CDR3 sequence (DNA): TGTGCCAGCAGCTTAGTAGGAAGCGGGAGGGCCAGGCAGTTCTTC.